Below are 19 T cell receptor beta chains sequenced from a single sample in a study of blood T cell repertoires in COVID-19. Only in-frame clones appear in the TCRdb table, and some are missing; sequencing was by immunoSEQ multiplex PCR. The sample contains about 97,000 clones, 85% of which appear only once. Sequenced sample: peripheral blood. Source of these receptors: a woman between 65 and 79 years old with active or convalescent COVID-19.

This chain connects TRBV6-2 or TRBV6-3 to TRBJ2-1, with 10 bases matching TRBD2. The CDR3 is 15 residues long. Trimming at V came to 6 bases and at J to 6 bases, leaving 8 bases not matched to a gene. From germline, CDR1 is MNHEY and CDR2 SVGEGT. The CDR3 spells CASSESGGAFNEQFF. DNA of the CDR3: TGTGCCAGCAGCGAAAGCGGGGGGGCCTTCAATGAGCAGTTCTTC.

The chain links TRBV4-3 to TRBJ1-4, with 10 bases aligning to TRBD1. Per germline, CDR1 LGHNA and CDR2 YSLEER. The length of the CDR3 is 17 residues. V trimming: 2 bases; J trimming: 3 bases; junction bases outside the gene matches: 6. The CDR3 protein is CASSQIPGQGSNEKLFF. The CDR3 nucleotides are TGCGCCAGCAGCCAAATACCGGGACAGGGGTCTAATGAAAAACTGTTTTTT.

The DNA for the CDR3 is TGTGCCAGCAGCCCAGGTTATGGGGGGGGCCCCCAAGAGACCCAGTACTTC. It translates to CASSPGYGGGPQETQYF. The chain links TRBV4-2 to TRBJ2-5, with D possibly TRBD2 on 7 matching bases. The germline V gene encodes CDR1 LGHNA and CDR2 YNFKEQ. The CDR3 contains 17 residues. V lost 4 bases to trimming and J lost 1 base, with 19 bases between them.

The V and J genes are TRBV28 and TRBJ1-5, with 7 bases fitting TRBD1. CDR3 size: 14 residues. CDR1 is MDHEN and CDR2 is SYDVKM in the germline V gene. Unmatched junction bases numbered 0, after V lost 2 bases and J lost 2 bases. The CDR3 sequence: CASSLGQGNQPQHF. The CDR3 DNA follows: TGTGCCAGCAGTTTAGGACAGGGCAATCAGCCCCAGCATTTT.

This rearrangement joins TRBV19 to TRBJ1-4, with D hard to call. Germline CDR1 LNHDA, CDR2 SQIVND (reference sequence). With 5 bases removed from V and 2 bases from J, the gap between germline ends came to 12 bases. The CDR3 spans 15 residues. Written as DNA, the CDR3 is TGTGCCAGTAGTCTCCAACTGCTGACTAATGAAAAACTGTTTTTT. It specifies CASSLQLLTNEKLFF.

This chain joins TRBV29-1 and TRBJ1-4; D remains ambiguous. CDR3 size: 14 residues. V lost 6 bases and J 0 bases, leaving 11 bases between the germline ends. Looked up from germline, CDR1 is SQVTM and CDR2 is ANQGSEA. CDR3 in DNA: TGCAGCGTAGATGACGGGACAACTAATGAAAAACTGTTTTTT. It codes for CSVDDGTTNEKLFF. The full variable domain, its missing parts supplied by reference TRBV29-1 and TRBJ1-4, is SAVISQKPSRDICQRGTSLTIQCQVDSQVTMMFWYRQQPGQSLTLIATANQGSEATYESGFVIDKFPISRPNLTFSTLTVSNMSPEDSSIYLCSVDDGTTNEKLFFGSGTQLSVL.

The V and J genes are TRBV30 and TRBJ1-5; D ambiguous. V was shortened by 2 bases and J by 3 bases, with 8 bases between the two germline ends. Germline V lookup: CDR1 GTSNPN, CDR2 SVGIG (reference sequence). CDR3 length equals 13 residues. CDR3 nucleotides: TGTGCCTGGAGTCGGAGCCCCAATCAGCCCCAGCATTTT. Amino acids: CAWSRSPNQPQHF.

The chain employs TRBV28 and TRBJ1-2; 9 bases agree with TRBD1. V trimming: 6 bases; J trimming: 2 bases; junction bases outside the gene matches: 10. Germline CDR1 and CDR2: MDHEN and SYDVKM. This CDR3 is built from 16 residues. The CDR3, as DNA: TGTGCCAGCAGCCCCGTTGGACAGGGGACCAACTATGGCTACACCTTC. The encoded protein is CASSPVGQGTNYGYTF.

This chain links TRBV7-3 with TRBJ2-5, with TRBD1 identical over 7 bases. The trim removed 3 bases at V and 4 bases at J, leaving 8 bases unmatched. The CDR3 contains 15 residues. Germline lookup yields CDR1 SGHTA and CDR2 FQGTGA. The CDR3 loop is CASSFNKGAGETQYF. CDR3 nucleotide sequence: TGTGCCAGCAGCTTTAACAAGGGGGCCGGAGAGACCCAGTACTTC.

This clone was recorded once. V and J are TRBV2 and TRBJ1-5; 8 bases line up with TRBD1. The ends lost 8 bases at V and 3 bases at J; junction bases unmatched: 18. Germline values: CDR1 SNHLY, CDR2 FYNNEI. This CDR3 region has 18 residues. The CDR3 region is CASQTFQGTGPNNQPQHF. As DNA, the CDR3 is TGTGCCAGCCAAACTTTCCAAGGGACAGGCCCGAACAATCAGCCCCAGCATTTT.

This chain connects TRBV7-2 to TRBJ1-6; D gene uncertain. Germline values: CDR1 SGHTA, CDR2 FQGNSA. Trimming shortened V by 5 bases and J by 7 bases, and 15 bases separated the two germline ends. The CDR3 extends over 15 amino acids. CDR3 coding DNA: TGTGCCAGCAGCCCAAGCCTCGTTCGGAATTCACCCCTCCACTTT. Its protein product is CASSPSLVRNSPLHF. The complete variable domain, with remaining parts taken from reference TRBV7-2 and TRBJ1-6, reads GAGVSQSPSNKVTEKGKDVELRCDPISGHTALYWYRQSLGQGLEFLIYFQGNSAPDKSGLPSDRFSAERTGGSVSTLTIQRTQQEDSAVYLCASSPSLVRNSPLHFGNGTRLTVT.

V is TRBV6-5 and J is TRBJ1-5; D is ambiguous. Germline CDR1 reads MNHEY; CDR2 reads SVGAGI. The CDR3 runs to 15 residues. V lost 0 bases, J lost 3 bases, and 9 bases lay in between. This CDR3 is CASSYSPGYNQPQHF. Here the CDR3 DNA reads TGTGCCAGCAGTTACTCGCCGGGATACAATCAGCCCCAGCATTTT.

The chain recombines TRBV18 with TRBJ1-2, with D unclear. Trimming took off 3 bases at V and 7 bases at J, with 15 bases between the two ends. CDR1 and CDR2 (germline): KGHSH, LQKENI. The CDR3 runs to 14 residues. Written as DNA, the CDR3 is TGTGCCAGCTCACCGACCAGAGAGGGTCTTGGCTACACCTTC. It translates to CASSPTREGLGYTF.

This chain links TRBV6-1 with TRBJ1-5, with D possibly matching TRBD1 (5 bases). V was cut by 5 bases and J by 5 bases, with 13 bases left in between. The CDR3 is made up of 14 amino acids. Germline V lookup: CDR1 MNHNS, CDR2 SASEGT. CDR3 amino acids: CASSYAGSDQPQHF. DNA of the CDR3: TGTGCCAGCAGTTATGCAGGGTCCGATCAGCCCCAGCATTTT.

The chain joins TRBV5-4 to TRBJ1-4; D is possibly TRBD1 (5 bases). CDR3 length: 17 residues. V lost 0 bases to trimming and J lost 7 bases, with 19 bases between them. Germline-derived CDR1 and CDR2 are SGHNT and YYREEE (reference sequence). Here the CDR3 DNA reads TGTGCCAGCAGCTTGGGTACGGCGGGGGTGGTACTTGAAAAACTGTTTTTT. Translated: CASSLGTAGVVLEKLFF.

This clone showed up just once. V usage is TRBV6-5 and J usage is TRBJ1-1; D is possibly TRBD1 (6 bases). The V end lost 5 bases, the J end lost 1 base, and 8 bases lay between the germline ends. CDR1 and CDR2 (germline): MNHEY, SVGAGI. The CDR3 is 13 residues long. CDR3 residues: CASSPTGNTEAFF. The CDR3 DNA follows: TGTGCCAGCAGTCCGACAGGGAACACTGAAGCTTTCTTT.

The V gene is TRBV5-1, the J gene TRBJ2-1, with 14 positions matching TRBD2. CDR3 length: 17 amino acids. Germline V CDR1 and CDR2: SGHRS, YFSETQ. After removal of 3 bases from V and 1 base from J, the junction contained 3 bases not matched to a gene. CDR3 region: CASSWGLAGVSYNEQFF. The CDR3 DNA follows: TGCGCCAGCAGCTGGGGACTAGCGGGAGTATCCTACAATGAGCAGTTCTTC.

There are a few counts of this clone. The rearrangement joins TRBV7-2 to TRBJ2-7, with a tentative D call TRBD1 (6 bases). The V gene's germline CDR1 is SGHTA and CDR2 FQGNSA. V was cut by 4 bases and J by 1 base, with 8 bases left in between. This CDR3 region has 13 residues. CDR3 amino acids: CASSSRGSYEQYF. The CDR3 DNA sequence: TGTGCCAGCAGCTCCAGGGGTTCCTACGAGCAGTACTTC.

Turning to this clone: The junction does not match germline at one end; this may be a read error. This chain joins TRBV6-2 or TRBV6-3 and TRBJ1-2; no clear D. CDR1 and CDR2 from the germline V gene are MNHEY and SVGEGT. The length of the CDR3 is 13 residues. The CDR3 DNA reads as TGTGCCAGCAGTTACAAGGGAGGAGGAGGCTATTCCTTC. Its protein is CASSYKGGGGYSF.